A selection of T cell receptor beta chains follows, all from one sample in a study of CD8+ T cells in alopecia areata. The protocol was immunoSEQ multiplex PCR, while the TCRdb copy is restricted to in-frame clones and leaves out a portion. The sample consists of about 210,000 clones, about 57% of them appearing once. The source was CD4+ T cells sorted from blood, collected at week 4, from a patient treated with tofacitinib. The receptors stem from a human donor with alopecia areata. CDR3s include the opening cysteine and the closing phenylalanine or tryptophan. The order of the fields is clone size, CDR3 length, J gene, D gene, V gene, CDR3 DNA, CDR3 protein. The D gene is left open where the match is weak. The size field is filled for only some rows; it gives once, few, many or a size class.

>few|14|TRBJ2-1|.|TRBV5-1
TGCGCCAGCAGCTCCCGCCTGGCTCACAATGAGCAGTTCTTC
CASSSRLAHNEQFF
>.|20|TRBJ2-1|TRBD2|TRBV27
TGTGCCAGCAGTTTTCTCCTACTTCCCACTAGCGGGGGGTCCGACAATGAGCAGTTCTTC
CASSFLLLPTSGGSDNEQFF
>.|11|TRBJ2-7|.|TRBV6-5
TGTGCCAGCAGTTTAGGACAGATGCAGTACTTC
CASSLGQMQYF
>.|15|TRBJ2-7|TRBD1|TRBV12-5
TGTGCTAGTGGTTTGGAGGGACAGGGTTCCCACGAGCAGTACTTC
CASGLEGQGSHEQYF
>few|13|TRBJ1-2|TRBD1|TRBV6-6
TGTGCCAGCAGTTCCCGGGGACAGCTCGGCTACACCTTC
CASSSRGQLGYTF
>.|12|TRBJ1-6|.|TRBV15
TGTGCCACCAGCAGAGGGGGGTCACCCCTCCACTTT
CATSRGGSPLHF
>.|16|TRBJ2-1|TRBD2|TRBV5-4
TGTGCCAGCAGCATCTCGGCGGGGGGGAGCTCCGGTGAGCAGTTCTTC
CASSISAGGSSGEQFF
>.|15|TRBJ2-5|.|TRBV15
TGTGCCACCAGCAGGGAGGATTTCGCGGGAGAGACCCAGTACTTC
CATSREDFAGETQYF
>.|14|TRBJ2-7|.|TRBV5-1
TGCGCCAGCACCATAGGAGGGCAGCCCTACGAGCAGTACTTC
CASTIGGQPYEQYF
>few|13|TRBJ1-1|.|TRBV25-1
TGTGCCAGCAGTGAATACTGGGGGAGTGAAGCTTTCTTT
CASSEYWGSEAFF
>few|17|TRBJ1-5|TRBD1|TRBV28
TGTGCCAGCAGTTTATCCCCTTCATGGAGGGGGCATCAGCCCCAGCATTTT
CASSLSPSWRGHQPQHF
>.|14|TRBJ1-6|TRBD1|TRBV27
TGTGCCGTCCAGGGGGCAGCCTATAATTCACCCCTCCACTTT
CAVQGAAYNSPLHF
>.|13|TRBJ2-2|TRBD2|TRBV2
TGTGCCAGCAGTGCTCTAGCGGCCGGGGAGCTGTTTTTT
CASSALAAGELFF
>.|15|TRBJ2-1|.|TRBV4-3
TGCGCCAGCAGCCTCCGACAGGAGACCTACAATGAGCAGTTCTTC
CASSLRQETYNEQFF
>.|11|TRBJ1-1|.|TRBV20-1
TGCAGTGCTATTAGGAACACTGAAGCTTTCTTT
CSAIRNTEAFF
>.|11|TRBJ2-3|TRBD1|TRBV19
TGTGCCAGTAGTGACAGGGTTGCGCAGTATTTT
CASSDRVAQYF
>once|11|TRBJ2-3|.|TRBV29-1
TGCAGCGTCACCCTTTATGGTACGCAGTATTTT
CSVTLYGTQYF
>few|14|TRBJ2-3|.|TRBV2
TGTGCCAGCAGTGAAGACAGACGCACAGATACGCAGTATTTT
CASSEDRRTDTQYF
>.|13|TRBJ1-1|.|TRBV29-1
TGCAGCGGGAGCATAGGGCTGAACACTGAAGCTTTCTTT
CSGSIGLNTEAFF
>few|13|TRBJ1-1|TRBD1|TRBV10-2
TGCGCCAGCATGCAGGGGGCTTACACTGAAGCTTTCTTT
CASMQGAYTEAFF
>.|14|TRBJ2-1|.|TRBV7-2
TGTGCCAGCAGCTCCGGACTGGGGTTTAATGAGCAGTTCTTC
CASSSGLGFNEQFF
>.|15|TRBJ2-7|TRBD2|TRBV10-3
TGTGCCACCAGATCTCAGGGCTCCTCGGGGGGCGAGCAGTACTTC
CATRSQGSSGGEQYF